This T cell receptor beta chain was sequenced for a study of T-cell reconstitution after alpha-beta-depleted transplantation in children. The CDR3 extends over 14 amino acids. The V end was cut by 5 bases, the J end by 0 bases, with 12 bases between. In germline, CDR1 is SGHRS, CDR2 YFSETQ. Molecular barcoding with unique molecular identifiers was used for the TCRbeta library. A single record per CDR3 protein comes from TCRdb applying MiXCR to the PCR reads. The table includes about 420,000 distinct CDR3 sequences, around 9.9% detected once. The sequence was collected from a human donor who donated a stem cell graft to a child with acute myeloid leukemia. The input for sequencing was PBMCs from the stem cell graft donor, taken from the stem cell graft. The genes are TRBV5-1 and TRBJ2-7, with D uncertain. Written as DNA, the CDR3 is TGCGCCAGCAGTCCCACTTCTACCTCCTACGAGCAGTACTTC. Translated: CASSPTSTSYEQYF.